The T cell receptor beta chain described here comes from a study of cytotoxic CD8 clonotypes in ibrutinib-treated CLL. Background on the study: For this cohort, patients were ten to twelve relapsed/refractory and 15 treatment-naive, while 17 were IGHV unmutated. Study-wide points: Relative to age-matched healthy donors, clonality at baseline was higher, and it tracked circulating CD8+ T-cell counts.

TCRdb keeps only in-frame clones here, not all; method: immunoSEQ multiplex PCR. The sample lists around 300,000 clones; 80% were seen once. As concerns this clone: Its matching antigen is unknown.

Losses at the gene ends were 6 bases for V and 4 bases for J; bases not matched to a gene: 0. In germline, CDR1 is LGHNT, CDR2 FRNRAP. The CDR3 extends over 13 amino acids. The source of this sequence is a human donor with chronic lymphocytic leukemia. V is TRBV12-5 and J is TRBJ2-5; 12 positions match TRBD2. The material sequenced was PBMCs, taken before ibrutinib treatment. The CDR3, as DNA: TGTGCTAGTGGGGGACTAGCGGGAGAGACCCAGTACTTC. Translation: CASGGLAGETQYF.